This passage covers 20 T cell receptor beta chains from one sample sequenced in a study of control samples from healthy donors and cancer patients. Libraries were prepared by immunoSEQ multiplex PCR; TCRdb keeps only in-frame clonotypes and omits some of them. The sample comprises approximately 89,000 clones, approximately 81% of which are singletons, and roughly 2% rests with the top ten. Sequenced: blood. These TCRs come from a woman in her 40s in good health.

The chain combines TRBV6-2 or TRBV6-3 with TRBJ2-1; 7 bases map to TRBD2. This CDR3 spans 15 amino acids. Germline V gene data show CDR1 as MNHEY and CDR2 as SVGEGT. V trimming: 3 bases; J trimming: 3 bases; junction bases outside the gene matches: 5. CDR3 in amino acids: CASSYLGGNYNEQFF. As DNA, the CDR3 is TGTGCCAGCAGTTATCTCGGGGGGAACTACAATGAGCAGTTCTTC.

The chain uses TRBV6-2 or TRBV6-3 and TRBJ1-5, with 11 bases matching TRBD1. The germline V gene encodes CDR1 MNHEY and CDR2 SVGEGT. This CDR3 region has 15 residues. Unmatched junction bases numbered 3, after V lost 2 bases and J lost 6 bases. CDR3 in amino acids: CASSYGQGAAQPQHF. In DNA, the CDR3 is TGTGCCAGCAGTTACGGACAGGGGGCCGCTCAGCCCCAGCATTTT.

The chain is built from TRBV5-6 and TRBJ1-3; D unresolved. Trimming stripped 4 bases from V and 0 bases from J, with 11 bases between. Germline values: CDR1 SGHDT, CDR2 YYEEEE. This CDR3 region has 15 residues. The CDR3: CASSPSDGSGNTIYF. In DNA form, the CDR3 reads TGTGCCAGCAGCCCCTCGGACGGCTCTGGAAACACCATATATTTT. Full variable domain (remainder filled in from reference TRBV5-6 and TRBJ1-3): DAGVTQSPTHLIKTRGQQVTLRCSPKSGHDTVSWYQQALGQGPQFIFQYYEEEERQRGNFPDRFSGHQFPNYSSELNVNALLLGDSALYLCASSPSDGSGNTIYFGEGSWLTVV.

The V gene is TRBV5-6, the J gene TRBJ2-6, with a tentative D call TRBD2 (5 bases). Germline CDR1 SGHDT, CDR2 YYEEEE. The CDR3 extends over 15 amino acids. V shed 4 bases and J shed 4 bases, with 12 bases lying between them. CDR3 nucleotides: TGTGCCAGCAGCCTACTAGACGCGGGGGCCAACGTCCTGACTTTC. Translation: CASSLLDAGANVLTF.

The chain carries TRBV13 and TRBJ1-3; 9 nucleotides match TRBD1. This CDR3 has 16 residues. Germline CDR1 reads PRHDT; CDR2 reads FYEKMQ (reference sequence). J gave up 3 bases and V 0 bases, and 3 bases lay outside the gene matches. The CDR3 DNA sequence: TGTGCCAGCAGCTTAGGGGACAGGGGCTTTGGAAACACCATATATTTT. This gives the protein CASSLGDRGFGNTIYF.

This chain joins TRBV7-2 and TRBJ1-2; the D gene is possibly TRBD1 (5 bases). CDR3 length: 15 residues. With 1 base removed from V and 3 bases from J, the gap between germline ends came to 12 bases. Germline values: CDR1 SGHTA, CDR2 FQGNSA. In DNA form, the CDR3 reads TGTGCCAGCAGCTTAGGTTGGGGGAACTACTATGGCTACACCTTC. Amino acid sequence: CASSLGWGNYYGYTF.

This chain uses TRBV6-2 or TRBV6-3 with TRBJ1-6; D is perhaps TRBD1 (5 bases). V dropped 5 bases and J dropped 2 bases, with 16 bases sitting between them. The CDR3 length is 17 residues. Germline assignment: CDR1 MNHEY and CDR2 SVGEGT. The CDR3 here is CASSAAGGRTYNSPLHF. For the CDR3, the DNA is TGTGCCAGCAGTGCGGCGGGGGGTAGGACCTATAATTCACCCCTCCACTTT.

This chain joins TRBV7-2 and TRBJ2-6, with D perhaps TRBD1 (6 bases). The CDR3 runs 16 residues. CDR1 and CDR2 (germline): SGHTA, FQGNSA. V gave up 5 bases and J gave up 1 base, with 12 bases separating them. The CDR3: CASSPWGQSGANVLTF. The CDR3 bases are TGTGCCAGCAGCCCTTGGGGGCAATCTGGGGCCAACGTCCTGACTTTC.

The V and J genes are TRBV6-1 and TRBJ1-5; TRBD1 matches at 9 bases. The trim removed 2 bases at V and 6 bases at J, leaving 8 bases unmatched. The CDR3 runs 16 residues. CDR1 MNHNS and CDR2 SASEGT come from the germline V gene. The CDR3, as DNA: TGTGCCAGCAGTGAAAGCGTACAGGGGGCAGGTCAGCCCCAGCATTTT. This translates into CASSESVQGAGQPQHF.

V and J are TRBV4-1 and TRBJ1-1, with a tentative D call TRBD1 (5 bases). CDR1 is MGHRA and CDR2 is YSYEKL in the germline V gene. The ends were cut back, 0 bases at V and 1 base at J, with 12 bases in the middle. This CDR3 is 16 amino acids long. The CDR3 nucleotides read TGCGCCAGCAGCCAAGAAGCGGGGCCTAAGAACACTGAAGCTTTCTTT. Its protein is CASSQEAGPKNTEAFF.

The rearrangement joins TRBV7-7 to TRBJ2-3, with D perhaps given as TRBD1 or TRBD2 (5 bases each). CDR3 length: 17 amino acids. Germline values: CDR1 SSHAT, CDR2 FNYEAQ (reference sequence). V was pared by 1 base and J by 6 bases, with 20 bases between. CDR3 region: CASSLGRGGSFGDTQYF. The CDR3, as DNA: TGTGCCAGCAGCTTAGGCCGGGGCGGGTCGTTTGGGGATACGCAGTATTTT.

This clone was seen once. The chain uses TRBV24-1 and TRBJ2-3; TRBD1 matches at 11 bases. CDR3 length: 15 residues. CDR1 and CDR2 (germline): KGHDR, SFDVKD. V trimming: 3 bases; J trimming: 4 bases; junction bases outside the gene matches: 2. CDR3 in amino acids: CATSDPGQGADTQYF. The DNA for the CDR3 is TGTGCCACCAGTGATCCGGGACAGGGGGCAGATACGCAGTATTTT.

The rearrangement links TRBV7-2 to TRBJ1-2; D gene ambiguous. The V end lost 4 bases, the J end lost 1 base, and 13 bases lay between the germline ends. Germline V gene lookup returns CDR1 SGHTA and CDR2 FQGNSA. The CDR3 totals 15 residues. In DNA, the CDR3 is TGTGCCAGCAGCTCGGAAAGATTTCTTAACTATGGCTACACCTTC. Protein: CASSSERFLNYGYTF.

The V gene is TRBV25-1, the J gene TRBJ1-1; 8 bases match TRBD1. The CDR3 is 18 amino acids. With V trimmed by 4 bases and J by 3 bases, 16 bases remained unmatched. In germline, CDR1 is MGHDK, CDR2 SYGVNS. The CDR3 DNA sequence: TGTGCCAGCAGTGTCGGCCCTGTGCGGACAGGGAATGACACTGAAGCTTTCTTT. This encodes CASSVGPVRTGNDTEAFF.

This clone was counted a few times. The chain employs TRBV5-4 and TRBJ1-5, with TRBD1 matching over 7 bases. The CDR3 sequence is 13 residues long. The germline CDR1 and CDR2 sequences are SGHNT and YYREEE (reference sequence). The ends lost 2 bases at V and 7 bases at J; junction bases unmatched: 3. CDR3 sequence (DNA): TGTGCCAGCAGCTTAGACAGGGACCAGCCCCAGCATTTT. Protein product: CASSLDRDQPQHF.

This sequence joins TRBV5-1 and TRBJ2-1, with TRBD2 as a possible D gene (5 bases). Germline CDR1 reads SGHRS; CDR2 reads YFSETQ. CDR3 size: 15 residues. V was shortened by 0 bases and J by 8 bases, with 15 bases between the two germline ends. The CDR3 region is CASSLAVGGSHEQFF. CDR3 sequence (DNA): TGCGCCAGCAGCTTGGCCGTTGGAGGATCGCATGAGCAGTTCTTC.

This clone was recorded a few times. V usage is TRBV6-6 and J usage is TRBJ2-3, with 15 nucleotides matching TRBD2. Germline CDR1 is MNHNY and CDR2 is SVGAGI (reference sequence). Trimming cost V 5 bases and J 4 bases; bases outside gene matches: 4. The length of the CDR3 is 16 residues. In DNA form, the CDR3 reads TGTGCCAGCAGTCGCGGACTAGCGGGGGGGCCAGATACGCAGTATTTT. Translating it yields CASSRGLAGGPDTQYF.

Details on this clone: The germline gene is not matched at one end of the junction; a read error may be the cause. The chain links TRBV13 to TRBJ2-1; TRBD2 agrees at 9 bases. Germline V gene sequence: CDR1 PRHDT, CDR2 FYEKMQ (reference sequence). This CDR3 is built from 16 residues. Here the CDR3 DNA reads TGTGCCAGCACCTTAAGGGGTAGCGGGGGCACCAATGAGCAGTTCTTC. It encodes CASTLRGSGGTNEQFF.

This clone was counted once. V and J are TRBV2 and TRBJ2-3; 8 nucleotides agree with TRBD2. This CDR3 contains 18 residues. Per the germline V gene, CDR1 is SNHLY and CDR2 is FYNNEI. J was trimmed by 0 bases and V by 8 bases; bases with no gene match: 16. Here the CDR3 DNA reads TGTGCCAGCCGGGGCTTTGCGGGGGGAACCGTTAGCACAGATACGCAGTATTTT. It translates to CASRGFAGGTVSTDTQYF.

The chain couples TRBV30 to TRBJ2-5; perhaps TRBD2 as D (6 bases). V was cut by 7 bases and J by 0 bases, with 18 bases left in between. CDR3 length equals 15 residues. The germline CDR1 and CDR2 sequences are GTSNPN and SVGIG (reference sequence). CDR3 DNA sequence: TGTGCCTCCAAAGGGCGGGGCTCCTACCAAGAGACCCAGTACTTC. As protein: CASKGRGSYQETQYF.